The sequence of this TCR beta chain was determined in a study of blood T cells in healthy people across ages. The use of a sample-barcoded 5' primer and a J-beta primer mix characterized a second PCR of roughly 7 to 11 cycles. TCRdb passed the 5' RACE reads through MiXCR, listing each CDR3 protein once. Of over a million distinct CDR3 sequences in the sample, 40% to 45% were seen once. This clonotype was seen a handful of times. Germline V gene sequence: CDR1 MDHEN, CDR2 SYDVKM. This CDR3 spans 15 amino acids. Material for sequencing was blood. The chain carries TRBV28 and TRBJ2-5; D possibly corresponds to TRBD1 (5 bases). The J call is doubtful: the DNA matches TRBJ2-7 better. The receptor was derived from a woman aged 60 to 75 in good health. The CDR3 DNA follows: TGTGCCAGCAGTTTATCATCCAGGGTAAGGAGCGAGCAGTACTTC. This encodes CASSLSSRVRSEQYF.